The rows below give T cell receptor beta chains drawn from one sample of a study of cytotoxic CD8 clonotypes in ibrutinib-treated CLL. Profiled with immunoSEQ multiplex PCR; TCRdb holds only in-frame clones, not every one. The table records some 300,000 clones, approximately 80% of them present only once. This specimen was PBMCs, taken before ibrutinib treatment. These receptors were collected from a human donor with chronic lymphocytic leukemia. Each CDR3 is given with its conserved first and last residue. Fields, in order: V gene, J gene, D gene, clone size, CDR3 protein, CDR3 DNA. A D gene is named only where the DNA matches it firmly. Rows may omit the clone size; those that give it use once, few, many or a size class.

TRBV4-3,TRBJ2-3,NA,once,CASSQVTTTDTQYF,TGCGCCAGCAGCCAAGTAACTACCACAGATACGCAGTATTTT
TRBV29-1,TRBJ2-1,TRBD2,NA,CSVERLAGEKQFF,TGCAGCGTTGAAAGGCTAGCGGGAGAAAAGCAGTTCTTC
TRBV5-4,TRBJ2-5,NA,NA,CASTLEGAPQETQYF,TGTGCCAGCACATTGGAGGGGGCCCCACAAGAGACCCAGTACTTC
TRBV7-9,TRBJ2-7,TRBD1,NA,CASSPPRQGARDEQYF,TGTGCCAGCAGCCCCCCTAGACAGGGGGCGAGGGACGAGCAGTACTTC
TRBV2,TRBJ1-3,TRBD1,NA,CATPGQDKESGNTIYF,TGTGCCACCCCCGGACAGGACAAGGAGTCTGGAAACACCATATATTTT
TRBV6-1,TRBJ2-7,NA,few,CASIGDSYEQYF,TGTGCCAGCATAGGGGATAGCTACGAGCAGTACTTC
TRBV2,TRBJ1-5,TRBD1,NA,CASYTGQINQPQHF,TGTGCCAGCTATACGGGACAGATCAATCAGCCCCAGCATTTT
TRBV7-6,TRBJ1-3,NA,once,CASSLEALLTAYSGNTIYF,TGTGCCAGCAGCTTAGAGGCCCTTCTTACGGCCTATTCTGGAAACACCATATATTTT
TRBV29-1,TRBJ2-7,TRBD1,NA,CSVEDPTGGTPGEQYF,TGCAGCGTTGAAGACCCGACAGGGGGGACCCCTGGCGAGCAGTACTTC
TRBV4-2,TRBJ1-1,NA,NA,CASSPGVAVTEAFF,TGTGCCAGCAGCCCGGGCGTGGCGGTCACTGAAGCTTTCTTT
TRBV14,TRBJ2-3,TRBD2,NA,CASSQERTGLAVADTQYF,TGTGCCAGCAGCCAAGAACGGACGGGACTAGCGGTAGCAGATACGCAGTATTTT
TRBV9,TRBJ2-7,NA,once,CASSPRTSYEQYF,TGTGCCAGCAGCCCCCGGACCTCCTACGAGCAGTACTTC
TRBV27,TRBJ2-1,NA,NA,CASSLQGLGVGALYNEQFF,TGTGCCAGCAGTTTACAAGGACTGGGCGTAGGGGCACTCTACAATGAGCAGTTCTTC
TRBV9,TRBJ2-7,NA,NA,CASSGGGTGYEQYF,TGTGCCAGCAGCGGGGGCGGGACTGGCTACGAGCAGTACTTC
TRBV19,TRBJ2-2,NA,NA,CASSPYSPGRTGELFF,TGTGCCAGTAGTCCATACAGCCCGGGACGGACCGGGGAGCTGTTTTTT
TRBV5-1,TRBJ2-3,NA,NA,CASSASSWSPDTQYF,TGCGCCAGCAGCGCCTCTTCGTGGAGCCCAGATACGCAGTATTTT
TRBV11-2,TRBJ2-3,TRBD1,few,CASSFRTGGASDTQYF,TGTGCCAGCAGCTTCAGGACAGGGGGCGCGTCAGATACGCAGTATTTT
TRBV2,TRBJ2-1,NA,NA,CASSTLAYNEQFF,TGTGCCAGCAGCACACTAGCTTACAATGAGCAGTTCTTC
TRBV14,TRBJ1-5,TRBD1,once,CASSPHNGTGSNQPQHF,TGTGCCAGCAGCCCCCATAACGGGACAGGGAGCAATCAGCCCCAGCATTTT
TRBV5-4,TRBJ1-2,TRBD1,NA,CASSYLDRAYYGYTF,TGTGCCAGCAGCTACTTAGACAGGGCTTACTATGGCTACACCTTC
TRBV4-2,TRBJ2-7,NA,NA,CASSLAGAINSYEQYF,TGTGCCAGCAGCCTTGCAGGGGCGATAAACTCCTACGAGCAGTACTTC
TRBV7-9,TRBJ2-7,NA,NA,CASSFPGGNSEQYF,TGTGCCAGCAGCTTCCCAGGAGGGAATAGCGAGCAGTACTTC
TRBV15,TRBJ2-5,TRBD1,NA,CATSKDRVPETQYF,TGTGCCACCAGCAAGGACAGGGTCCCAGAGACCCAGTACTTC
TRBV7-9,TRBJ2-7,NA,NA,CASSSQIRREQYF,TGTGCCAGCAGCTCGCAGATCCGGAGGGAGCAGTACTTC